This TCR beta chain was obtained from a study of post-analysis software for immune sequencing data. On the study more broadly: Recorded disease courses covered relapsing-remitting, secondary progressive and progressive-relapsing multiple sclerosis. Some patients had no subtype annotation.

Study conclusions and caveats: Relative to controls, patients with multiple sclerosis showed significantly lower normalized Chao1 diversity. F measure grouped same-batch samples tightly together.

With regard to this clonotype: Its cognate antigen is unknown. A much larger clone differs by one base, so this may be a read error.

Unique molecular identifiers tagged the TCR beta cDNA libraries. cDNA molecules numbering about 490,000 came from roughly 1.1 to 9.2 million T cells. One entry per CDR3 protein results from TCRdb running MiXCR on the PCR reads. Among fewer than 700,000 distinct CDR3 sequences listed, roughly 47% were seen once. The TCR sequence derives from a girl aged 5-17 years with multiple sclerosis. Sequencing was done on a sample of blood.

The DNA of the CDR3 is TGTGCCAGCAGACGACAGGGCACAGATACGCAGTATTTT. It encodes CASRRQGTDTQYF. The V call is TRBV14, the J call TRBJ2-3; tentative D call: TRBD1 (6 bases). This CDR3 has 13 amino acids. The germline gives CDR1 SGHDN, CDR2 FVKESK. V shed 6 bases and J shed 1 base, with 8 bases lying between them.